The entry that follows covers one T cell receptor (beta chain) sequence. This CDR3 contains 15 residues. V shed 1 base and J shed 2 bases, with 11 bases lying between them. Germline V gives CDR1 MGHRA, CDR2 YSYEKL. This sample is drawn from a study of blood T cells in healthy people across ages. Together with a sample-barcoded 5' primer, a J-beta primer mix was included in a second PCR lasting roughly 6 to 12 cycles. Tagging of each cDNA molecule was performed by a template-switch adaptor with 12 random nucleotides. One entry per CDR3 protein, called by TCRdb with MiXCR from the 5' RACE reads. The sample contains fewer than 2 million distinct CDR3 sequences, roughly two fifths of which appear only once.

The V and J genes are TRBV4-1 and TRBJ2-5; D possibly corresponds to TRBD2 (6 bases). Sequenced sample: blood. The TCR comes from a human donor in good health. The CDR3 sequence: CASSQGLAEQETQYF. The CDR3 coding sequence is TGCGCCAGCAGCCAAGGGTTAGCGGAACAAGAGACCCAGTACTTC.